This T cell receptor (beta chain) was documented in a study of patients and donors after allogeneic stem cell transplantation. This CDR3 region has 14 residues. The V gene's germline CDR1 is DFQATT and CDR2 SNEGSKA (reference sequence). J was trimmed by 1 base and V by 3 bases; bases with no gene match: 3. TCRdb redid the calling of the RT-PCR reads with MiXCR, one entry per CDR3 protein. Seen here are approximately 160,000 distinct CDR3 sequences, nearly 25% observed once, and the top ten hold roughly 26%. The clonotype was recovered from a human donor who was either an allogeneic HSCT recipient or a stem cell or donor lymphocyte infusion donor (not recorded which). It is not recorded whose cells these are; they may come from a transplant donor. This chain joins TRBV20-1 and TRBJ2-3, with 8 bases fitting TRBD2. The sample consisted of blood, either unsorted or a sorted T cell fraction (not recorded which). CDR3 residues: CSASGGLGTDTQYF. The CDR3 coding sequence is TGCAGTGCTAGTGGGGGACTAGGCACAGATACGCAGTATTTT.